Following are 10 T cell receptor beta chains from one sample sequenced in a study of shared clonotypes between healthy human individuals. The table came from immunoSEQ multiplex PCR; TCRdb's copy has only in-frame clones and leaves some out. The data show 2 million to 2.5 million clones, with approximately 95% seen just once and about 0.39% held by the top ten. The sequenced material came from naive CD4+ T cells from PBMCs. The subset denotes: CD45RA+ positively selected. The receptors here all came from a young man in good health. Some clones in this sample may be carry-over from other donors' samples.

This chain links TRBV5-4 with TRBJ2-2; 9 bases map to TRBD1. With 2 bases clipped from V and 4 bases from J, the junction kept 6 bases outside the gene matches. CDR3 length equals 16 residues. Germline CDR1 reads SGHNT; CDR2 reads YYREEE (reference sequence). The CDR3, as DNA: TGTGCCAGCAGCTTTGTCGGGACAGGGATCACCGGGGAGCTGTTTTTT. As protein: CASSFVGTGITGELFF. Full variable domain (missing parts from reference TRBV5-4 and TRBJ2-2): ETGVTQSPTHLIKTRGQQVTLRCSSQSGHNTVSWYQQALGQGPQFIFQYYREEENGRGNFPPRFSGLQFPNYSSELNVNALELDDSALYLCASSFVGTGITGELFFGEGSRLTVL.

The CDR3: CASSEQSGGQQPQHF. The DNA of the CDR3 is TGTGCCAGCAGTGAACAGTCAGGGGGACAGCAGCCCCAGCATTTT. J is TRBJ1-5 and V is TRBV6-1, with 7 positions matching TRBD1. V shed 2 bases and J 7 bases; nucleotides not matched to a gene: 8. Per germline, CDR1 MNHNS and CDR2 SASEGT. CDR3 length equals 15 residues.

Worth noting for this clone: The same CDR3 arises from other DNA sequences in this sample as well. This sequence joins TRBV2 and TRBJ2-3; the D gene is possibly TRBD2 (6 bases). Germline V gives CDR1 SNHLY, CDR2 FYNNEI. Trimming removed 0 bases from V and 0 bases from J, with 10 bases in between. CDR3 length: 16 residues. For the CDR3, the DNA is TGTGCCAGCAGTGAAGCTCTTAGCGGAAGCACAGATACGCAGTATTTT. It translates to CASSEALSGSTDTQYF.

This CDR3 is CASSLTSETQYF. CDR3 in DNA: TGTGCCAGCAGCTTAACGTCAGAGACCCAGTACTTC. This chain links TRBV11-2 with TRBJ2-5; no reliable D call. The CDR3 is made up of 12 amino acids. The V gene's germline CDR1 is SGHAT and CDR2 FQNNGV. Trimming took off 2 bases at V and 4 bases at J, with 5 bases between the two ends.

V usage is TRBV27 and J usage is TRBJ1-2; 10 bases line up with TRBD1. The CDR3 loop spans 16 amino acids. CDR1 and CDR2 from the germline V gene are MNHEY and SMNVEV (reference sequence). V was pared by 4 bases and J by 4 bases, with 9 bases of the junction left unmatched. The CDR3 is CASSSLGTGVGYGYTF. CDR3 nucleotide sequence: TGTGCCAGCAGTTCCCTTGGGACAGGGGTTGGCTATGGCTACACCTTC.

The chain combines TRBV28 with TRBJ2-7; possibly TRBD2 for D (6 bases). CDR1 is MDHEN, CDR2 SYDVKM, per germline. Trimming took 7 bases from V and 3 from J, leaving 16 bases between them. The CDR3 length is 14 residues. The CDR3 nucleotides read TGTGCCAGCACCTTGACGGGAGTTGACTACGAGCAGTACTTC. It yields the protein CASTLTGVDYEQYF.

CDR3: CATRIWGLAGYISYNEQFF. CDR3 sequence (DNA): TGTGCCACCAGAATATGGGGACTAGCGGGATACATCTCCTACAATGAGCAGTTCTTC. The rearrangement links TRBV21-1 to TRBJ2-1; TRBD2, the table's D call, lacks a check against the DNA. TRBV21-1 is recorded as a pseudogene. CDR3 length: 19 residues.

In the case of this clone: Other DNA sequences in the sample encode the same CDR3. CDR3 nucleotide sequence: TGCGCCAGCAGCTTGGGGGGGACGAGCTCCTACGAGCAGTACTTC. It translates to CASSLGGTSSYEQYF. The chain recombines TRBV5-1 with TRBJ2-7; D possibly uses TRBD1 or TRBD2 (5 bases each). From germline, CDR1 is SGHRS and CDR2 YFSETQ. This CDR3 region has 15 residues. The V end lost 0 bases, the J end lost 0 bases, and 10 bases lay between the germline ends. The full variable domain, its missing parts supplied by reference TRBV5-1 and TRBJ2-7, is KAGVTQTPRYLIKTRGQQVTLSCSPISGHRSVSWYQQTPGQGLQFLFEYFSETQRNKGNFPGRFSGRQFSNSRSEMNVSTLELGDSALYLCASSLGGTSSYEQYFGPGTRLTVT.

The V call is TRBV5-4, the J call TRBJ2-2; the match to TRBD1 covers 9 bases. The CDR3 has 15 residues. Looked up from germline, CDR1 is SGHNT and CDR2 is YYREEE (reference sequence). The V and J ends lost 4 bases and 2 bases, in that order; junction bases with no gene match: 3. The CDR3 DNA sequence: TGTGCCAGCAGCAGCACAGGGGGCAACACCGGGGAGCTGTTTTTT. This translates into CASSSTGGNTGELFF.

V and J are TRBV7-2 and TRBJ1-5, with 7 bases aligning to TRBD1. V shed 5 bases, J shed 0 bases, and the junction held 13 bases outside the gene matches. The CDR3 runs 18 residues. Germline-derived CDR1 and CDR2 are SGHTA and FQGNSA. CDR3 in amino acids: CASSQTSTGFLSNQPQHF. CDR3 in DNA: TGTGCCAGCAGCCAAACTTCGACAGGGTTCCTTAGCAATCAGCCCCAGCATTTT.